Below, 7 T cell receptor beta chains from the same sample are listed, as sequenced in a study of cytomegalovirus exposure and HLA in healthy donors. PCR used 60 Vbeta primers and 13 Jbeta primers. Profiling relied on immunoSEQ multiplex PCR, and the TCRdb table lists in-frame clones only, not all of them. The sample yields 170,000 or so clones, 70% to 80% seen once. Sequencing used PBMCs. Receptors were obtained from a male donor in good health and CMV-seronegative.

V is TRBV19 and J is TRBJ1-2; no reliable D call. V was clipped by 6 bases and J by 5 bases, with 16 bases between them. The CDR3 length is 14 residues. CDR1 and CDR2 from the germline V gene are LNHDA and SQIVND (reference sequence). The CDR3 loop reads CASRPRGTGYGYTF. The CDR3 DNA reads as TGTGCCAGTAGACCCCGGGGAACGGGATATGGCTACACCTTC.

The chain links TRBV28 to TRBJ2-1; D uncertain. The ends were cut back, 7 bases at V and 0 bases at J, with 13 bases in the middle. The germline gives CDR1 MDHEN, CDR2 SYDVKM. CDR3 length equals 15 residues. DNA of the CDR3: TGTGCCAGCACCACACCCCAAAGCTCCTACAATGAGCAGTTCTTC. Translating it yields CASTTPQSSYNEQFF.

The J gene is TRBJ2-3, the V gene TRBV10-3; no firm D call. The CDR3 totals 15 residues. V dropped 0 bases and J dropped 2 bases, with 9 bases sitting between them. The V gene's germline CDR1 is ENHRY and CDR2 SYGVKD. In nucleotides, the CDR3 is TGTGCCATCAGTGAGTCTTTACAATCCACAGATACGCAGTATTTT. Its protein product is CAISESLQSTDTQYF.

V is TRBV27 and J is TRBJ2-1; the D gene is possibly TRBD2 (6 bases). The length of the CDR3 is 15 residues. Trimming removed 6 bases from V and 6 bases from J, with 18 bases in between. Germline V CDR1 and CDR2: MNHEY, SMNVEV (reference sequence). The CDR3 reads CASSGARGSGNEQFF. The CDR3 nucleotides read TGTGCCAGCAGCGGAGCACGGGGGTCCGGCAATGAGCAGTTCTTC.

This chain connects TRBV6-1 to TRBJ2-1; 7 bases align to TRBD1. Looked up from germline, CDR1 is MNHNS and CDR2 is SASEGT. The CDR3 covers 15 residues. The V gene end was trimmed by 5 bases and the J gene end by 7 bases; junction bases not matched to a gene: 11. CDR3 DNA sequence: TGTGCCAGCAGTCCCGAGAGACAGGGTGGGAATGAGCAGTTCTTC. This translates into CASSPERQGGNEQFF.

The chain's CDR3 is CASSPSGLAGREFF. The CDR3 nucleotides are TGCGCCAGCAGCCCTTCGGGACTAGCGGGCCGGGAGTTCTTC. The chain couples TRBV5-1 to TRBJ2-1, with 12 bases identical to TRBD2. Germline CDR1 is SGHRS and CDR2 is YFSETQ. The junction had 10 bases not matched to a gene; V was cut back by 4 bases and J by 14 bases. The CDR3 consists of 14 residues.

The gene calls are TRBV19 and TRBJ2-1; 9 bases map to TRBD2. The CDR3 is 16 residues long. V lost 6 bases to trimming and J lost 3 bases; unmatched junction nucleotides: 9. Germline V gene data show CDR1 as LNHDA and CDR2 as SQIVND (reference sequence). CDR3 sequence: CASRPVAGVYYNEQFF. CDR3 bases: TGTGCCAGTAGACCAGTAGCGGGAGTGTACTACAATGAGCAGTTCTTC.